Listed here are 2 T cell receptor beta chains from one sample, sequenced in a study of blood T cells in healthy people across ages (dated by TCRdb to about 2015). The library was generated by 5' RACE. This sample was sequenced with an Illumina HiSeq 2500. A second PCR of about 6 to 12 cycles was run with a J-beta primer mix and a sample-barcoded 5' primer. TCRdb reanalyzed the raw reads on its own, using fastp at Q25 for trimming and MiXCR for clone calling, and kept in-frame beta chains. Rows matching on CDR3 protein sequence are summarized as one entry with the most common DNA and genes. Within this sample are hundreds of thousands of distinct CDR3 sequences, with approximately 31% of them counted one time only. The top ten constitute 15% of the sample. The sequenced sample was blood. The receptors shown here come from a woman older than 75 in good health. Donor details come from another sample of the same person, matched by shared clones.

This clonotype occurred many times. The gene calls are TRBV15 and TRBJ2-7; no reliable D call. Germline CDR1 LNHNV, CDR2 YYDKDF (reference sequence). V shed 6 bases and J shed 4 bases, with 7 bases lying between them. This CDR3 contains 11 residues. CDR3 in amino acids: CATSQNYEQYF. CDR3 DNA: TGTGCCACCAGTCAAAATTACGAGCAGTACTTC.

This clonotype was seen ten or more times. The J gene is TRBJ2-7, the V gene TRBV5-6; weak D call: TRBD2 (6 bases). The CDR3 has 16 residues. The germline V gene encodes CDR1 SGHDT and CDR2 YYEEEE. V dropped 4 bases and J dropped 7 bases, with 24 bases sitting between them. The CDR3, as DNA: TGTGCCAGCAGCCAAGATCAAGGACCGGGCCGGGAGGAGCAGTACTTC. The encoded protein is CASSQDQGPGREEQYF.